This entry describes one T cell receptor (beta chain). What it binds is unknown. The data derive from a study of cytomegalovirus exposure and HLA in healthy donors. Study findings and constraints: The study reported that TCR beta sequences accurately predicted HLA-A and HLA-B alleles in most subjects. Cytomegalovirus status was reportedly diagnosed by the classifier with high sensitivity and specificity.

The PCR had 60 Vbeta and 13 Jbeta primers. Here immunoSEQ multiplex PCR was the method, and the copy in TCRdb shows in-frame clones only, minus some. The sample holds 150,000 to 200,000 clones, over 75% seen once. CDR1 SGDLS and CDR2 YYNGEE come from the germline V gene. This CDR3 comprises 15 residues. The V and J ends lost 4 bases and 7 bases, in that order; junction bases with no gene match: 5. The gene calls are TRBV9 and TRBJ2-1; 13 bases fit TRBD2. This sequence originates from a woman aged 25 to 45 in good health and CMV-seronegative. Sequenced: PBMCs. The CDR3 DNA reads TGTGCCAGCAGCACTAGCGGGGGGGCCGTTAATGAGCAGTTCTTC. Its protein product is CASSTSGGAVNEQFF.